These 7 T cell receptor beta chains share one sample of origin, sequenced in a study of shared clonotypes between healthy human individuals. Method: immunoSEQ multiplex PCR; TCRdb's copy keeps in-frame clones and lacks some. Of about 2.4 million clones listed, approximately 93% are singletons. The sequenced sample consisted of naive CD4+ T cells from PBMCs. The subset was: CD45RA+ positively selected. The receptors come from a man younger than 30 in good health. Some clones in this sample may be carry-over from other donors' samples.

The V gene is TRBV29-1, the J gene TRBJ2-3, with D unresolved. Trimming left V 6 bases short and J 4 bases short, with 11 bases between. CDR3 length: 12 residues. In germline, CDR1 is SQVTM, CDR2 ANQGSEA. CDR3 amino acids: CSVAPPADTQYF. CDR3 nucleotides: TGCAGCGTGGCACCTCCCGCAGATACGCAGTATTTT.

This sequence joins TRBV29-1 and TRBJ2-2, with unresolved D. The germline V and J ends were trimmed by 5 bases and 0 bases, with 10 bases remaining between them. Germline CDR1 and CDR2: SQVTM and ANQGSEA. There are 14 residues in the CDR3. CDR3 coding DNA: TGCAGCGTTACACCCAATCCGAACACCGGGGAGCTGTTTTTT. Encoded protein: CSVTPNPNTGELFF.

The rearrangement uses TRBV19 and TRBJ2-6; no firm D call. Trimming shortened V by 7 bases and J by 1 base, and 11 bases separated the two germline ends. The CDR3 totals 15 residues. The germline gives CDR1 LNHDA, CDR2 SQIVND (reference sequence). CDR3 nucleotide sequence: TGTGCCAGTATGGCAGTGAGATCTGGGGCCAACGTCCTGACTTTC. It is translated as CASMAVRSGANVLTF.

The V and J genes are TRBV9 and TRBJ2-3; 12 bases match TRBD2. The CDR3 has 16 amino acids. V trimming: 5 bases; J trimming: 4 bases; junction bases outside the gene matches: 8. The germline V gene encodes CDR1 SGDLS and CDR2 YYNGEE. CDR3 DNA sequence: TGTGCCAGCAGTGCTCGGGGACTAGCGGGTGCAGATACGCAGTATTTT. This encodes CASSARGLAGADTQYF.

J is TRBJ1-5 and V is TRBV19; D ambiguous. The CDR3 contains 16 residues. The germline CDR1 and CDR2 sequences are LNHDA and SQIVND (reference sequence). Trimming took 0 bases from V and 2 from J, leaving 11 bases between them. The CDR3 region is CASSIDQRWRNQPQHF. The CDR3 DNA reads TGTGCCAGTAGTATAGATCAAAGGTGGCGCAATCAGCCCCAGCATTTT.

This clone was detected a few times. This chain uses TRBV29-1 with TRBJ1-1; 8 nucleotides match TRBD1. The CDR3 totals 15 residues. Trimming cost V 7 bases and J 0 bases; bases outside gene matches: 10. Germline values: CDR1 SQVTM, CDR2 ANQGSEA. CDR3 sequence: CSAQGQGWMNTEAFF. The CDR3 nucleotides read TGCAGCGCCCAAGGACAGGGTTGGATGAACACTGAAGCTTTCTTT.

The genes are TRBV30 and TRBJ1-5; the D is unclear. Trimming shortened V by 2 bases and J by 6 bases, and 17 bases separated the two germline ends. The CDR3 is made up of 15 amino acids. The germline gives CDR1 GTSNPN, CDR2 SVGIG (reference sequence). The DNA for the CDR3 is TGTGCCTGGAGTCTGCTGAAAGGGCGAGTTCAGCCCCAGCATTTT. It yields the protein CAWSLLKGRVQPQHF.